The entry below describes one T cell receptor beta chain. Its antigen is not yet known. A much larger clone differs from this one at a single base, so this may be a read error. Libraries of naive CD8 T cells were built from anywhere between roughly 17,000 and 1,000,000 sorted cells, with 10%, 30% or 50% of the purified RNA used. Naive CD8 T cells were FACS-sorted as CD8+CD4-CCR7+CD45RA+ on a BD FACSAria II into RLT Plus buffer. Detection sensitivity was tested by spiking Jurkat RNA equal to some 11 TCR copies' worth into samples containing roughly 17,000-1,100,000 naive CD8 T cells. Enrichment of CD8 T cells was performed with RosetteSep CD8+ T Cell Enrichment Cocktail and Ficoll-Paque, after which ACK red cell lysis was carried out. The sample comes from a study of molecular identifiers for immune sequencing clone quantification listed by TCRdb under 2018. A note on the overall study: In a replicate experiment, RNA from around 20,000 or 100,000 naive CD8 T cells was split into five aliquots, four of which were sequenced. The study was a methods study using CD8 T cells to benchmark molecular-identifier clustering-based TCR repertoire sequencing (MIDCIRS) and TCR RNA copy counting.

To prepare the library, PCR was applied. Sequencing used a NextSeq 500. Bulk TCR libraries were prepared as previously described, using TCR primers listed in Table S5. Total RNA was purified with the Qiagen AllPrep DNA/RNA kit. Reads from multiple sequencing runs of the same library were pooled before analysis. The source study handled its data this way. Reads were retained only if their TCR constant sequence matched exactly, and those retained reads were trimmed to 150 nt and grouped according to their 12-nt molecular barcodes. Reads inside each barcode group were sub-clustered using a 15% Levenshtein threshold, and a quality-weighted consensus sequence was constructed for each RNA molecule. Non-functional sequences were removed, as were lower-count sequences one edit away from another. Barcode sub-clusters with fewer than 20% of the maximum read count were removed, based on fitting two negative binomial distributions. TCRdb reprocessing: public reads trimmed at Q25 with fastp, clones called with MiXCR, in-frame beta chains kept. For every CDR3 protein sequence, its rows merge into one entry that carries the most common genes and DNA. TCRdb's processing, not the study's, gives the V and J calls here. A total of more than 450,000 distinct CDR3 sequences appear in this sample, about 26% of them only once. The top ten constitute about 0.75% of the sample.

Findings and caveats that apply to the study as a whole: Spiked-in Jurkat TCR RNA equal to a single cell's worth was reported to be detectable even within 1,100,000 naive CD8 T cells. In CMV-specific effector cells, clones with more than 20 RNA copies contained over 98% of molecules, whereas in naive cells such clones contained under 1% of molecules. Highly expanded clone sizes could be underestimated if identical TCR molecules share a barcode. When barcode sub-clustering was omitted, TCR diversity was inflated by chimeric consensus sequences, with chimeras reaching as high as 47%. The naive libraries included spiked-in Jurkat TCR RNA (about ten copies' worth), and this RNA is not part of the donor repertoire. Modeling gave roughly 2.9 recovered TCR RNA copies per cell versus around 10 by digital PCR, implying approximately 32% capture efficiency.

The origin of this receptor is a human donor in good health. Some libraries in this study had Jurkat cell RNA spiked in. The specimen was naive CD8+ T cells from blood, with Jurkat cell RNA spiked in. This specimen's cell subset or site label, interpreted: FACS-sorted CD8+CD4-CCR7+CD45RA+ naive T cells.

Here the CDR3 is given as CASSFGPAEGEQVF. The DNA is TGTGCCAGCAGCTTTGGTCCCGCCGAGGGAGAGCAGGTCTTC. The sequence links TRBV11-2 to TRBJ2-1; the D region possibly corresponds to TRBD2 (5 bases align). There are 14 amino acids in the CDR3, from cysteine to phenylalanine inclusive. Only the CDR3 region is kept as DNA, spanning 42 bases read in frame from base 1. From the germline V gene, CDR1 is SGHAT and CDR2 is FQNNGV.